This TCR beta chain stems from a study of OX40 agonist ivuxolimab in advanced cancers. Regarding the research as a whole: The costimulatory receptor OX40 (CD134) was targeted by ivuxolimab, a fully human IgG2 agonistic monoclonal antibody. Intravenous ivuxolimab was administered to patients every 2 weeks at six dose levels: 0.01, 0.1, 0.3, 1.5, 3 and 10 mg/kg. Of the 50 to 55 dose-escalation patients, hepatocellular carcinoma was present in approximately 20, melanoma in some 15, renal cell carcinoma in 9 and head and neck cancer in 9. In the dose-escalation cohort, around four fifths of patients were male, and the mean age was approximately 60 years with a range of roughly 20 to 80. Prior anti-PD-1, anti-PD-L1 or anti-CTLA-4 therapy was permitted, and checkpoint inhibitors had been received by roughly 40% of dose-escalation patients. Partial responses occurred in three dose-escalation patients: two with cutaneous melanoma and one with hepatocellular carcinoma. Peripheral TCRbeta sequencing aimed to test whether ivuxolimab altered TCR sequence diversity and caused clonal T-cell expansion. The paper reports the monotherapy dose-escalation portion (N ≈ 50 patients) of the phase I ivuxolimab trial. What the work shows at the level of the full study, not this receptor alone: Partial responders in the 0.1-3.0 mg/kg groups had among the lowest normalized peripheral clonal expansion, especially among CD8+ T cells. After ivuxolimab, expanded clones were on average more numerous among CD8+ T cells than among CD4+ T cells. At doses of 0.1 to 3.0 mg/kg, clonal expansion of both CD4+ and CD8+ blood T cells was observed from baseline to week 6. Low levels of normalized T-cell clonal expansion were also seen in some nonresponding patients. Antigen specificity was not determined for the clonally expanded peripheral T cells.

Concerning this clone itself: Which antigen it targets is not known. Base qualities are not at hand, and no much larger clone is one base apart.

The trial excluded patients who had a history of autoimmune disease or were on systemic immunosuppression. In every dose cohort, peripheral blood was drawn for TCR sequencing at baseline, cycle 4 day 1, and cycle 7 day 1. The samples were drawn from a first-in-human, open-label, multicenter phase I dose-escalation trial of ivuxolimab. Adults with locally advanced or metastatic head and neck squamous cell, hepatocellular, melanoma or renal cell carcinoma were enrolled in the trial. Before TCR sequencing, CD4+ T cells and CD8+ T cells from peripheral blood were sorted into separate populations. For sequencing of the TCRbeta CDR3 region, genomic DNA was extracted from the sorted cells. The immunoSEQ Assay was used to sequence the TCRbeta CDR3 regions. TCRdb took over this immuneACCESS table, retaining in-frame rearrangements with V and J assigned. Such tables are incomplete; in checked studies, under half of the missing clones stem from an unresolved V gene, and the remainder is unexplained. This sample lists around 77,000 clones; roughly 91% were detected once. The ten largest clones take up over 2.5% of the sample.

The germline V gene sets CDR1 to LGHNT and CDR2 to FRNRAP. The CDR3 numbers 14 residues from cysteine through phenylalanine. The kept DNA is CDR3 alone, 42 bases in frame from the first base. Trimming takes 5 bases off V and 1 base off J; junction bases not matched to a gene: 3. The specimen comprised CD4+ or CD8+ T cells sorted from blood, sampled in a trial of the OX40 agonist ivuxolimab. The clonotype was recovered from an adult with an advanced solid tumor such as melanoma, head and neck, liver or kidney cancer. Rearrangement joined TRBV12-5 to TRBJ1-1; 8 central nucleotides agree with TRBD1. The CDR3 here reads CASGGQGRNTEAFF. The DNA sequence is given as TGTGCTAGTGGTGGACAGGGTAGGAACACTGAAGCTTTCTTT.